One sample yielded the 26 T cell receptor beta chains listed below, sequenced in a study of early T cells in non-severe SARS-CoV-2 infection. From the 5' RACE reads, TCRdb called clonotypes with MiXCR, one entry per CDR3 protein. The repertoire includes tens of thousands of distinct CDR3 sequences, about 13% of them detected once, and 6% sits in the top ten. Sequenced: whole blood. The receptors were gathered from an adult who was a healthcare worker with PCR-confirmed SARS-CoV-2 infection or an uninfected control (not recorded which).

This clonotype was seen many times. This chain uses TRBV6-5 with TRBJ1-6, with D possibly TRBD1 on 6 matching bases. Germline CDR1 reads MNHEY; CDR2 reads SVGAGI. V lost 8 bases, J lost 9 bases, and 14 bases lay in between. The CDR3 is 13 residues long. CDR3 bases: TGTGCCAGCCGGACAGACTTGGGTTCACCCCTCCACTTT. This codes for CASRTDLGSPLHF.

The chain combines TRBV18 with TRBJ2-2; D uncertain. V lost 8 bases, J lost 7 bases, and 8 bases lay in between. From germline, CDR1 is KGHSH and CDR2 LQKENI. This CDR3 comprises 11 residues. The CDR3 sequence is CASPSRGELFF. CDR3 bases: TGTGCCAGCCCTTCGCGCGGGGAGCTGTTTTTT.

This clonotype was seen many times. The rearrangement joins TRBV18 to TRBJ1-1; maybe TRBD1 (6 bases). Germline lookup yields CDR1 KGHSH and CDR2 LQKENI. Trimming removed 3 bases at V and 7 bases at J, with 12 bases between. The CDR3 consists of 13 residues. The CDR3 loop reads CASSPFGQNEAFF. DNA of the CDR3: TGTGCCAGCTCACCTTTCGGACAGAATGAAGCTTTCTTT.

V gene TRBV10-3 combines with J gene TRBJ2-3; D is possibly TRBD1 (6 bases). Trimming removed 8 bases at V and 6 bases at J, with 12 bases between. Germline lookup yields CDR1 ENHRY and CDR2 SYGVKD. The length of the CDR3 is 12 residues. CDR3 coding DNA: TGTGCCATCTCTCAGGGGCAGGATACGCAGTATTTT. This codes for CAISQGQDTQYF.

This clonotype came up a few times. The chain uses TRBV20-1 and TRBJ1-4; tentatively, D is TRBD1 (5 bases). Trimming took 3 bases from V and 8 from J, leaving 7 bases between them. Germline lookup yields CDR1 DFQATT and CDR2 SNEGSKA (reference sequence). This CDR3 has 11 amino acids. The CDR3 region is CSASGAEKLFF. The DNA for the CDR3 is TGCAGTGCTAGCGGGGCGGAAAAACTGTTTTTT.

Many counts were recorded for this clonotype. V and J are TRBV9 and TRBJ2-7; D ambiguous. Trimming stripped 0 bases from V and 5 bases from J, with 9 bases between. CDR3 length equals 13 residues. CDR1 and CDR2 (germline): SGDLS, YYNGEE. This CDR3 reads CASSVGSHDEQYF. CDR3 coding DNA: TGTGCCAGCAGCGTAGGTTCCCATGACGAGCAGTACTTC. The full variable domain, completed using reference TRBV9 and TRBJ2-7, is DSGVTQTPKHLITATGQRVTLRCSPRSGDLSVYWYQQSLDQGLQFLIQYYNGEERAKGNILERFSAQQFPDLHSELNLSSLELGDSALYFCASSVGSHDEQYFGPGTRLTVT.

This clonotype turned up a few times. The rearrangement uses TRBV7-9 and TRBJ1-1; 11 nucleotides agree with TRBD1. Germline CDR1 SEHNR, CDR2 FQNEAQ (reference sequence). The V gene end was trimmed by 4 bases and the J gene end by 4 bases; junction bases not matched to a gene: 8. The CDR3 is 16 residues long. The CDR3 here is CASSSLRTGGSTEAFF. CDR3 DNA sequence: TGTGCCAGCAGCTCGCTCAGGACAGGGGGCAGCACTGAAGCTTTCTTT.

V gene TRBV29-1 combines with J gene TRBJ1-1; 7 bases map to TRBD1. The germline V gene has CDR1 SQVTM and CDR2 ANQGSEA. Trimming at V came to 6 bases and at J to 6 bases, leaving 10 bases not matched to a gene. This CDR3 contains 13 residues. The chain's CDR3 is CSVDPGGRAEAFF. CDR3 coding DNA: TGCAGCGTCGACCCAGGGGGTAGGGCTGAAGCTTTCTTT.

Only a few counts were recorded for this clonotype. The V call is TRBV4-1, the J call TRBJ2-7; the D is unclear. Germline V gene data show CDR1 as MGHRA and CDR2 as YSYEKL. V shed 0 bases and J shed 6 bases, with 12 bases lying between them. The CDR3 has 14 residues. CDR3 nucleotide sequence: TGCGCCAGCAGCCAAGATCGTCGGACGGGCGAGCAGTACTTC. Protein product: CASSQDRRTGEQYF.

This clonotype has a handful of counts. The chain recombines TRBV5-5 with TRBJ1-1, with unresolved D. The CDR3 has 13 residues. Germline CDR1 SGHKS, CDR2 YYEKEE (reference sequence). The V and J ends lost 3 bases and 5 bases respectively, with 11 bases between them. The CDR3 bases are TGTGCCAGCAGCTCCTACTTCAGGACTGAAGCTTTCTTT. It encodes CASSSYFRTEAFF.

The chain is built from TRBV14 and TRBJ1-1; tentatively, D is TRBD1 (6 bases). Trimming stripped 8 bases from V and 0 bases from J, with 16 bases between. This CDR3 spans 15 amino acids. Germline V lookup: CDR1 SGHDN, CDR2 FVKESK. The CDR3 DNA reads as TGTGCCAGCCTCCCCGGACAGCCGGTGAACACTGAAGCTTTCTTT. Translation gives CASLPGQPVNTEAFF.

As for this clonotype: This clone may be a read error of a much larger clone one base away. The chain is built from TRBV27 and TRBJ1-2, with a weak D call TRBD1 (5 bases). Germline assignment: CDR1 MNHEY and CDR2 SMNVEV (reference sequence). CDR3 length: 16 amino acids. The CDR3, as DNA: TGTCCCAGCAGTCCCACTCCGGGACGGCCGAACTATGGCTACACCTTC. Translated, it gives CPSSPTPGRPNYGYTF.

This clonotype appeared many times. The rearrangement joins TRBV7-6 to TRBJ1-5; D is perhaps TRBD1 (6 bases). Germline loops: CDR1 SGHVS, CDR2 FNYEAQ. The CDR3 is 15 residues long. Trimming cost V 5 bases and J 0 bases, with 11 bases left between them. In DNA form, the CDR3 reads TGTGCCAGCAGCGTAACAGGGTATAGCAATCAGCCCCAGCATTTT. Translated, it gives CASSVTGYSNQPQHF.

The rearrangement links TRBV15 to TRBJ2-1; D unresolved. Germline values: CDR1 LNHNV, CDR2 YYDKDF (reference sequence). This CDR3 contains 13 residues. V was shortened by 0 bases and J by 4 bases, with 4 bases between the two germline ends. CDR3 in amino acids: CATSRDQYNEQFF. CDR3 DNA: TGTGCCACCAGCAGAGATCAGTACAATGAGCAGTTCTTC.

This clonotype was recorded a few times. This chain links TRBV6-1 with TRBJ1-5; D gene unclear. The V and J ends lost 6 bases and 3 bases respectively, with 12 bases between them. Germline CDR1 and CDR2: MNHNS and SASEGT. The CDR3 runs 14 residues. In nucleotides, the CDR3 is TGTGCCAGCAGATCAGTGGGTCTCAATCAGCCCCAGCATTTT. Translating gives CASRSVGLNQPQHF.

The V and J genes are TRBV20-1 and TRBJ2-7, with D maybe TRBD1 (6 bases). The V and J ends lost 7 bases and 2 bases respectively, with 9 bases between them. CDR1 and CDR2 from the germline V gene are DFQATT and SNEGSKA (reference sequence). The CDR3 consists of 11 residues. CDR3 sequence reads: CSGGDTYEQYF. CDR3 nucleotide sequence: TGCAGTGGAGGGGACACCTACGAGCAGTACTTC.

A few counts support this clonotype. The chain recombines TRBV7-9 with TRBJ2-7; 7 bases fit TRBD2. Germline V lookup: CDR1 SEHNR, CDR2 FQNEAQ (reference sequence). This CDR3 has 13 residues. J was trimmed by 6 bases and V by 4 bases; bases with no gene match: 6. Written as DNA, the CDR3 is TGTGCCAGCAGCTCGGGGGGTTCTCTCGAGCAGTACTTC. This gives the protein CASSSGGSLEQYF.

This clonotype was counted a few times. The chain recombines TRBV6-1 with TRBJ1-2; TRBD1 aligns across 9 bases. The CDR3 is made up of 13 amino acids. Looked up from germline, CDR1 is MNHNS and CDR2 is SASEGT. The J segment lost 4 bases and the V segment lost 6 bases, leaving 3 bases of the junction unmatched. CDR3 nucleotides: TGTGCCAGCAGGGGGGACAGGGCCTATGGCTACACCTTC. Its translation: CASRGDRAYGYTF.

The chain carries TRBV11-2 and TRBJ1-2; D gene ambiguous. Germline V gene lookup returns CDR1 SGHAT and CDR2 FQNNGV. This CDR3 has 13 amino acids. Trimming pared 1 base from V and 4 bases from J, leaving 7 bases between. The CDR3 DNA follows: TGTGCCAGCAGCTTAGTTAACAGCTATGGCTACACCTTC. Its protein is CASSLVNSYGYTF.

This clonotype was observed many times. V usage is TRBV9 and J usage is TRBJ1-1, with D possibly being TRBD1 (6 bases). V lost 4 bases to trimming and J lost 0 bases, with 16 bases between them. The CDR3 length is 16 residues. The germline V gene has CDR1 SGDLS and CDR2 YYNGEE. The CDR3 region is CASSPPGRGMNTEAFF. CDR3 coding DNA: TGTGCCAGCAGCCCCCCAGGCAGGGGAATGAACACTGAAGCTTTCTTT.

This clonotype is termed medium-sized (0.01 to 0.1%). This rearrangement joins TRBV2 to TRBJ1-5, with D unclear. Deletions cut 6 bases from V and 0 bases from J, with 12 bases between. CDR3 length: 15 residues. Per germline, CDR1 SNHLY and CDR2 FYNNEI. The CDR3: CASSYQQISNQPQHF. In DNA form, the CDR3 reads TGTGCCAGCAGCTACCAACAGATTAGCAATCAGCCCCAGCATTTT. Full variable domain (rest looked up from reference TRBV2 and TRBJ1-5): EPEVTQTPSHQVTQMGQEVILRCVPISNHLYFYWYRQILGQKVEFLVSFYNNEISEKSEIFDDQFSVERPDGSNFTLKIRSTKLEDSAMYFCASSYQQISNQPQHFGDGTRLSIL.

This clonotype was counted between two and nine times. This sequence joins TRBV7-9 and TRBJ2-1, with 8 bases that match TRBD1. Germline trimming cut 7 bases from V and 3 bases from J; bases unmatched to any gene: 5. The CDR3 is 14 residues long. Germline V gene sequence: CDR1 SEHNR, CDR2 FQNEAQ (reference sequence). CDR3: CASIKGQGYNEQFF. The CDR3 nucleotides read TGTGCCAGCATCAAAGGACAGGGCTACAATGAGCAGTTCTTC.

The chain has TRBV5-1 and TRBJ2-1; D is unclear. The V gene's germline CDR1 is SGHRS and CDR2 YFSETQ. The ends were cut back, 4 bases at V and 6 bases at J, with 11 bases in the middle. The CDR3 has 13 residues. CDR3 amino acids: CASSPGWGNEQFF. In DNA form, the CDR3 reads TGCGCCAGCAGCCCCGGATGGGGCAATGAGCAGTTCTTC.

This clonotype was seen a handful of times. The chain uses TRBV10-3 and TRBJ2-5, with D perhaps TRBD2 (5 bases). Germline CDR1 is ENHRY and CDR2 is SYGVKD. The V end was cut by 2 bases, the J end by 1 base, with 8 bases between. This CDR3 comprises 14 residues. The CDR3 sequence is CAISEEGTQETQYF. As DNA, the CDR3 is TGTGCCATCAGTGAGGAGGGCACCCAAGAGACCCAGTACTTC.

This clonotype was found many times. The chain has TRBV12-3 or TRBV12-4 and TRBJ2-5; 7 nucleotides align to TRBD2. V was clipped by 6 bases and J by 3 bases; unmatched bases: 1. The length of the CDR3 is 12 residues. The CDR3 DNA is TGTGCCAGCAGCCTAGCGGAAGAGACCCAGTACTTC. This encodes CASSLAEETQYF.

At least ten counts were recorded for this clonotype. The V and J genes are TRBV20-1 and TRBJ2-5; possible D gene TRBD1, 6 bases. CDR3 length equals 13 residues. Germline values: CDR1 DFQATT, CDR2 SNEGSKA (reference sequence). The germline V and J ends were trimmed by 5 bases and 4 bases, with 14 bases remaining between them. The CDR3 DNA reads TGCAGTGCTGACCAGGGGTCCCCAGAGACCCAGTACTTC. Translation: CSADQGSPETQYF.